This entry lists 22 T cell receptor beta chains sequenced from one sample in a study of PD-1 and CTLA-4 blockade in melanoma. Profiling relied on immunoSEQ multiplex PCR, and the TCRdb table lists in-frame clones only, not all of them. The table records around 11,000 clones, about four fifths of them present only once. Sequences were derived from CD8+ T cells from peripheral blood, sampled from a patient given anti-PD-1 treatment. These TCRs come from a human donor with melanoma.

The V gene is TRBV13, the J gene TRBJ2-7, with TRBD1 identical over 7 bases. The germline gives CDR1 PRHDT, CDR2 FYEKMQ (reference sequence). The CDR3 has 14 residues. J gave up 2 bases and V 1 base, and 2 bases lay outside the gene matches. The DNA for the CDR3 is TGTGCCAGCAGCTTAGAACAGGGGCCCTACGAGCAGTACTTC. It specifies CASSLEQGPYEQYF.

This clone showed up just a few times. The same CDR3 can be traced to other DNA sequences in this sample. The gene calls are TRBV5-6 and TRBJ1-1, with D possibly TRBD1 on 6 matching bases. V shed 1 base and J shed 8 bases, with 9 bases lying between them. The germline V gene has CDR1 SGHDT and CDR2 YYEEEE. The CDR3 is 12 residues long. The CDR3 here is CASSLRGTEAFF. DNA for the CDR3: TGTGCCAGCAGCTTGAGGGGGACAGAAGCTTTCTTT.

The chain joins TRBV2 to TRBJ1-4; D gene unclear. Germline CDR1 reads SNHLY; CDR2 reads FYNNEI. Trimming left V 3 bases short and J 0 bases short, with 8 bases between. CDR3 length equals 15 residues. The CDR3 loop reads CASSEADATNEKLFF. In DNA, the CDR3 is TGTGCCAGCAGTGAGGCAGACGCAACTAATGAAAAACTGTTTTTT.

V gene TRBV27 combines with J gene TRBJ2-7; no clear D. Trimming cost V 0 bases and J 0 bases, with 9 bases left between them. This CDR3 region has 15 residues. Germline values: CDR1 MNHEY, CDR2 SMNVEV (reference sequence). CDR3 loop: CASSLSWTDSYEQYF. Written as DNA, the CDR3 is TGTGCCAGCAGTTTATCTTGGACCGACTCCTACGAGCAGTACTTC.

The chain uses TRBV6-2 or TRBV6-3 and TRBJ1-1; D remains ambiguous. The ends were cut back, 4 bases at V and 0 bases at J, with 6 bases in the middle. Per the germline V gene, CDR1 is MNHEY and CDR2 is SVGEGT. The CDR3 length is 13 residues. CDR3 in DNA: TGTGCCAGCAGTTGGTCACTGAACACTGAAGCTTTCTTT. The encoded protein is CASSWSLNTEAFF.

The V gene is TRBV7-9, the J gene TRBJ2-7; 9 bases fit TRBD1. V lost 3 bases and J lost 0; bases outside the gene matches: 3. Germline V gene sequence: CDR1 SEHNR, CDR2 FQNEAQ (reference sequence). The CDR3 length is 15 residues. The CDR3 reads CASSFGQGTSYEQYF. CDR3 sequence (DNA): TGTGCCAGCAGCTTCGGACAGGGGACCTCCTACGAGCAGTACTTC.

The chain recombines TRBV6-2 or TRBV6-3 with TRBJ2-7, with 9 bases lining up with TRBD1. CDR1 is MNHEY, CDR2 SVGEGT, per germline. The length of the CDR3 is 17 residues. V was pared by 0 bases and J by 4 bases, with 10 bases of the junction left unmatched. The CDR3 loop reads CASSYSRDRVKRYEQYF. The CDR3 nucleotides are TGTGCCAGCAGTTACTCTCGGGACAGGGTAAAAAGGTACGAGCAGTACTTC.

The chain is built from TRBV10-2 and TRBJ1-1; D unresolved. Germline V lookup: CDR1 WSHSY, CDR2 SAAADI. V lost 0 bases and J lost 10, with 12 bases in between. The CDR3 has 13 amino acids. The CDR3: CASSESRPEGAFF. DNA of the CDR3: TGCGCCAGCAGTGAGTCGAGACCTGAAGGAGCTTTCTTT.

This rearrangement joins TRBV29-1 to TRBJ2-7, with 10 bases aligning to TRBD2. This CDR3 spans 16 amino acids. Germline trimming cut 1 base from V and 1 base from J; bases unmatched to any gene: 7. CDR1 and CDR2 (germline): SQVTM, ANQGSEA. The CDR3 DNA is TGCAGCGTTGAAGTAGCGGGAGGAACCCTTTCCTACGAGCAGTACTTC. Protein product: CSVEVAGGTLSYEQYF.

The CDR3 here is CASSQVANTEAFF. The CDR3 DNA reads TGCGCCAGCAGCCAAGTCGCGAACACTGAAGCTTTCTTT. This chain joins TRBV4-1 and TRBJ1-1; D ambiguous. Trimming cost V 1 base and J 1 base, with 4 bases left between them. Per germline, CDR1 MGHRA and CDR2 YSYEKL. This CDR3 has 13 amino acids.

The rearrangement joins TRBV6-5 to TRBJ2-2; D is tentatively TRBD1 or TRBD2 (5 bases each). The CDR3 spans 14 residues. CDR1 and CDR2 (germline): MNHEY, SVGAGI. The V gene lost 7 bases and the J gene lost 1 base, with 10 bases spanning the gap. The CDR3 is CASIRGENTGELFF. The CDR3 coding sequence is TGTGCCAGCATTAGAGGGGAGAACACCGGGGAGCTGTTTTTT.

This clone was seen a handful of times. The chain has TRBV10-1 and TRBJ2-3; TRBD1 might be the D (5 bases). V was clipped by 2 bases and J by 6 bases, with 12 bases between them. The CDR3 length is 14 residues. Germline lookup yields CDR1 WNHNN and CDR2 SYGVQD (reference sequence). The CDR3 DNA follows: TGCGCCAGCAGTGAGGGACACGGCAGGGATACGCAGTATTTT. It codes for CASSEGHGRDTQYF.

The V and J genes are TRBV29-1 and TRBJ1-3; TRBD1 is a possible D gene (5 bases). V shed 6 bases and J shed 4 bases, with 16 bases lying between them. The CDR3 loop spans 14 amino acids. Germline loops: CDR1 SQVTM, CDR2 ANQGSEA. CDR3 in DNA: TGCAGCGTCTTCGAGAGGGACGGAGGAAACACCATATATTTT. This codes for CSVFERDGGNTIYF.

This clone appeared once. The chain couples TRBV6-5 to TRBJ2-2, with D tentatively TRBD2 (5 bases). CDR1 and CDR2 from the germline V gene are MNHEY and SVGAGI. The CDR3 has 12 amino acids. V was pared by 6 bases and J by 4 bases, with 6 bases between. The CDR3 nucleotides are TGTGCCAGCAGGAGGGTCACCGGGGAGCTGTTTTTT. It translates to CASRRVTGELFF.

The CDR3 nucleotides read TGTGCCAGCAGTTACTCGGAGGGGTCTGAAGCTTTCTTT. The encoded protein is CASSYSEGSEAFF. V usage is TRBV6-5 and J usage is TRBJ1-1, with TRBD1 as a possible D gene (5 bases). Trimming stripped 0 bases from V and 6 bases from J, with 8 bases between. The CDR3 is 13 residues long. The V gene's germline CDR1 is MNHEY and CDR2 SVGAGI.

The chain combines TRBV12-3 or TRBV12-4 with TRBJ1-2, with D possibly TRBD1 on 5 matching bases. Trimming shortened V by 1 base and J by 7 bases, and 7 bases separated the two germline ends. The CDR3 is made up of 12 amino acids. The CDR3 bases are TGTGCCAGCAGTTTAGGGGGGGTTGGCTACACCTTC. It encodes CASSLGGVGYTF.

This clone turned up a few times. This sequence joins TRBV6-6 and TRBJ2-1, with D possibly being TRBD2 (5 bases). The CDR3 runs to 13 residues. V was clipped by 5 bases and J by 6 bases, with 11 bases between them. Per the germline V gene, CDR1 is MNHNY and CDR2 is SVGAGI (reference sequence). The DNA of the CDR3 is TGTGCCAGCAGTCCTACTAGAGGCAATGAGCAGTTCTTC. Its protein is CASSPTRGNEQFF.

This clone has just one count. The rearrangement uses TRBV27 and TRBJ2-1, with 8 bases lining up with TRBD2. The V gene's germline CDR1 is MNHEY and CDR2 SMNVEV (reference sequence). V was clipped by 0 bases and J by 9 bases; unmatched bases: 7. This CDR3 region has 15 residues. The CDR3 loop reads CASSLSVAGTTEQFF. DNA for the CDR3: TGTGCCAGCAGTTTATCAGTAGCGGGGACAACTGAGCAGTTCTTC.

In its sample, this clone was seen once. The rearrangement links TRBV9 to TRBJ2-2; D ambiguous. V was pared by 3 bases and J by 1 base, with 10 bases between. This CDR3 is 15 amino acids long. CDR1 and CDR2 (germline): SGDLS, YYNGEE. The CDR3 DNA reads as TGTGCCAGCAGCGCGGACGGGCGGAACACCGGGGAGCTGTTTTTT. It is translated as CASSADGRNTGELFF.

This sequence joins TRBV4-1 and TRBJ2-3; the match to TRBD2 covers 11 bases. Germline lookup yields CDR1 MGHRA and CDR2 YSYEKL. After removal of 1 base from V and 6 bases from J, the junction contained 6 bases not matched to a gene. The CDR3 is 16 residues long. CDR3 nucleotides: TGCGCCAGCAGCCAAGGGTCTAGCGGGGGGCCCGATACGCAGTATTTT. Its protein is CASSQGSSGGPDTQYF.

The gene calls are TRBV6-1 and TRBJ2-7, with a tentative D call TRBD1 (6 bases). This CDR3 has 16 amino acids. V lost 1 base and J 4 bases, leaving 17 bases between the germline ends. Germline V gene lookup returns CDR1 MNHNS and CDR2 SASEGT. Here the CDR3 reads CASSEESGAPLYEQYF. The CDR3 nucleotides are TGTGCCAGCAGTGAAGAATCAGGGGCCCCCTTATACGAGCAGTACTTC.

The rearrangement uses TRBV9 and TRBJ2-1; perhaps TRBD2 as D (7 bases). This CDR3 is built from 17 residues. The V and J ends lost 2 bases and 2 bases respectively, with 17 bases between them. CDR1 and CDR2 (germline): SGDLS, YYNGEE. The CDR3 loop is CASSVSDLGGAYNEQFF. Written as DNA, the CDR3 is TGTGCCAGCAGCGTTAGCGATCTAGGGGGGGCCTACAATGAGCAGTTCTTC. The full variable domain, with the rest looked up from reference TRBV9 and TRBJ2-1, is DSGVTQTPKHLITATGQRVTLRCSPRSGDLSVYWYQQSLDQGLQFLIQYYNGEERAKGNILERFSAQQFPDLHSELNLSSLELGDSALYFCASSVSDLGGAYNEQFFGPGTRLTVL.